The clone carrying this T cell receptor (beta chain) was observed a single time. This entry comes from a study of T cell changes during pregnancy in multiple sclerosis. Per the germline V gene, CDR1 is MNHEY and CDR2 is SMNVEV (reference sequence). Losses at the gene ends were 9 bases for V and 6 bases for J; bases not matched to a gene: 8. This CDR3 is built from 14 residues. The repertoire was sequenced with immunoSEQ multiplex PCR; TCRdb's copy has only in-frame clones and lacks some. The data contain about 71,000 clones, 90% to 95% of them singletons. This clonotype was obtained from a female donor with multiple sclerosis, enrolled in a pregnancy study. This chain connects TRBV27 to TRBJ2-2; 9 bases map to TRBD2. The starting material was peripheral blood, obtained in the third trimester of pregnancy. The CDR3 DNA reads as TGTGCCAGTCAATTAGCGGGAGCGGCCGGGGAGCTGTTTTTT. Protein sequence: CASQLAGAAGELFF.